This T cell receptor (beta chain) was identified in a study of blood T cells in healthy people across ages. Overall study findings and caveats: Older individuals had lower TCR beta diversity per million T cells (the decline was roughly linear).

This clonotype was observed a handful of times. Its antigen is as yet unknown. A J-beta primer mix and a sample-barcoded 5' primer were used in a second PCR of about 6 to 12 cycles. TCRdb recomputed calls from the 5' RACE reads with MiXCR, one row per CDR3 protein. The table records about 840,000 distinct CDR3 sequences, around 29% of them present only once. Trimming took 1 base from V and 4 from J, leaving 9 bases between them. The V gene's germline CDR1 is SGHTA and CDR2 FQGNSA. The CDR3 length is 14 residues. This same sample was also taken into another study, of T cells of mothers and their children. Turning to that study: Mothers yielded over 8 million CDR3 reads, children 2.5 million to 3 million each.

The TCR was taken from a woman aged 40 to 50 in good health. The V call is TRBV7-2, the J call TRBJ2-3, with no clear D. Sequencing was done on a sample of blood. Here the CDR3 reads CASSLGGWPDTQYF. As DNA, the CDR3 is TGTGCCAGCAGCTTAGGCGGATGGCCAGATACGCAGTATTTT. Variable domain in full (rest from reference TRBV7-2 and TRBJ2-3): GAGVSQSPSNKVTEKGKDVELRCDPISGHTALYWYRQSLGQGLEFLIYFQGNSAPDKSGLPSDRFSAERTGGSVSTLTIQRTQQEDSAVYLCASSLGGWPDTQYFGPGTRLTVL.